This T cell receptor beta chain stems from a study of blood T cell repertoires in COVID-19 (dated by TCRdb to 2020 to 2021). Context from the whole study: Samples covering the acute and convalescent phases of COVID-19 were provided by collaborators in the United States, Italy and Spain. Where available, HLA class I and class II types were taken from metadata supplied by the sample provider and were not determined by assay-based typing. Samples came from the ongoing ImmuneRACE study (first 160 participants) plus 1,254 subjects from 6 global collaborators. Subjects who had been exposed to COVID-19, were actively infected with it, or had recovered from it provided the deeply sampled blood TCRbeta repertoires that made up the dataset. Nearly every sample came with metadata listing a de-identified subject ID, COVID-19 status, age in years and sex. The repertoires were made available in a free public database intended to serve as a resource for research on the immune response to SARS-CoV-2. The material from the prospective study consisted of cDNA or gDNA derived from T cells, B-cell-depleted T cells, or PBMCs.

As for this clone: The target of this receptor is not known. Base quality data are lacking; no much larger clone is found one base away.

Whole blood was collected in K2EDTA tubes by collaborating institutions according to the institutions' own protocols. For TCRbeta analysis, collaborator samples were shipped as frozen whole blood, as isolated PBMCs, or as DNA extracted from either sample type. Spanning cysteine to phenylalanine, the CDR3 consists of 13 amino acids. Only the CDR3 region is kept as DNA, spanning 39 bases read in frame from base 1. Trimming removed 1 base from V and 1 base from J, leaving 2 bases between the germline ends. Reading the germline V gene (reference sequence) gives CDR1 LNHDA and CDR2 SQIVND. What the study reported, not specific to this receptor: The amount of clinical and demographic metadata varied by source and participant and was provided uncurated.

The immunoSEQ Assay, a bias-controlled multiplex PCR, was used to amplify TCRbeta CDR3 regions from genomic DNA. The authors processed their data as follows. The number of nucleated cells in each sample was estimated by amplification of reference gene primers within the assay. To quantify the absolute abundance of each unique TCRbeta CDR3 rearrangement, sequence reads were collapsed and filtered. For each sample, productive Simpson clonality was calculated by taking the square root of Simpson's diversity index across productive rearrangements. What TCRdb holds here is the immuneACCESS table cut down to in-frame rearrangements. Part of the clones is not present; checked against another copy, under half of the missing clones reflect an unresolved V gene, and the others are unexplained. For V, J and clone size, that table is used; D and trimming come from the DNA. This sample is represented by more than 50,000 clones; around 89% of them were singletons. Of the sample, about 3.9% falls within the top ten clones.

Rearrangement joined TRBV19 to TRBJ1-3; no D gene is confidently identified. What was sequenced was peripheral blood. This sequence originates from a human donor in a cohort sampled during active COVID-19. The CDR3 protein sequence reads: CASSIASGNTIYF. The sequenced DNA: TGTGCCAGTAGTATAGCTTCTGGAAACACCATATATTTT. Beyond the CDR3, the reference TRBV19 and TRBJ1-3 genes provide the residues; the full variable domain reads: DGGITQSPKYLFRKEGQNVTLSCEQNLNHDAMYWYRQDPGQGLRLIYYSQIVNDFQKGDIAEGYSVSREKKESFPLTVTSAQKNPTAFYLCASSIASGNTIYFGEGSWLTVV.